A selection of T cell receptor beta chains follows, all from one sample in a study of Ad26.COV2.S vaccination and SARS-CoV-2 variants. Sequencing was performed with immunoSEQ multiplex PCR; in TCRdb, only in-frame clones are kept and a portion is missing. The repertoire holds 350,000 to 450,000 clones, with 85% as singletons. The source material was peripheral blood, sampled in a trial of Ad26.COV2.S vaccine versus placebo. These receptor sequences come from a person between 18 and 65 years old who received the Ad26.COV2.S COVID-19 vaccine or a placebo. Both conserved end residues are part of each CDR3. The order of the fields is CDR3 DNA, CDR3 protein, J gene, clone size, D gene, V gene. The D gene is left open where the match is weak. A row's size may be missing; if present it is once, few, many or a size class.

TGTGCCAGCAGTTTAGTCCTAGGCGGCGGGGAGCTGTTTTTT	CASSLVLGGGELFF	TRBJ2-2	NA	NA	TRBV27
TGTGCCATCAGCGGACACTACGTCGATCAGCCCCAGCATTTT	CAISGHYVDQPQHF	TRBJ1-5	few	NA	TRBV10-3
TGTGCCAGCAGCTATAGACAGGGAATAAGTGGCTACACCTTC	CASSYRQGISGYTF	TRBJ1-2	few	TRBD1	TRBV11-2
TGTGCCAGCAGCTTATGGGACGGAAGCACAGATACGCAGTATTTT	CASSLWDGSTDTQYF	TRBJ2-3	NA	NA	TRBV13
TGTGCCAGCAGCTTAAGGGCGGCGACCCTCAATGAGCAGTTCTTC	CASSLRAATLNEQFF	TRBJ2-1	few	NA	TRBV7-2
TGTGCCAGCAGCGTAGTCGGGGGGAACACTGAAGCTTTCTTT	CASSVVGGNTEAFF	TRBJ1-1	NA	NA	TRBV9
TGTGCCAGCAGCAGATCAGGGGGGAACACTGAAGCTTTCTTT	CASSRSGGNTEAFF	TRBJ1-1	NA	TRBD1	TRBV7-8
TGCGCCAGCAGCGACTTCCCACCCTCCTACGAGCAGTACTTC	CASSDFPPSYEQYF	TRBJ2-7	once	NA	TRBV5-1
TGTGCCAGCAGCCAACAGGGTGCGGAGACCCAGTACTTC	CASSQQGAETQYF	TRBJ2-5	NA	NA	TRBV7-9
TGTGCCAGCAGCTTAGGAGAAGCGGGAGAAACCGGGGAGCTGTTTTTT	CASSLGEAGETGELFF	TRBJ2-2	NA	TRBD2	TRBV7-9
TGTGCCAGCAGCGTAGTGTCAGGGCTTAGCACAGATACGCAGTATTTT	CASSVVSGLSTDTQYF	TRBJ2-3	NA	NA	TRBV9